These 25 T cell receptor beta chains came from one sample sequenced in a study of cytomegalovirus exposure and HLA in healthy donors. This PCR relied on a set of 60 Vbeta primers and 13 Jbeta primers. Produced via immunoSEQ multiplex PCR; TCRdb's table is partial and in-frame only. Among approximately 110,000 clones listed, around 78% were seen once. The sequencing sample was made of PBMCs. The receptors stem from a man aged 35-49 years in good health and CMV-seronegative.

The chain uses TRBV28 and TRBJ2-2; 9 nucleotides agree with TRBD1. This CDR3 comprises 13 residues. With 6 bases clipped from V and 4 bases from J, the junction kept 0 bases outside the gene matches. Germline CDR1 is MDHEN and CDR2 is SYDVKM. The CDR3 spells CASRTGGTGELFF. CDR3 bases: TGTGCCAGCAGGACAGGGGGCACCGGGGAGCTGTTTTTT.

The J gene is TRBJ2-3, the V gene TRBV10-3, with 7 positions matching TRBD2. Germline V CDR1 and CDR2: ENHRY, SYGVKD. This CDR3 contains 15 residues. V shed 4 bases and J 1 base; nucleotides not matched to a gene: 5. The CDR3 region is CAISGGGCCTDTQYF. CDR3 coding DNA: TGTGCCATCAGTGGGGGGGGGTGTTGCACAGATACGCAGTATTTT.

The genes are TRBV6-6 and TRBJ1-5; D is ambiguous. Trimming pared 7 bases from V and 5 bases from J, leaving 15 bases between. Germline V lookup: CDR1 MNHNY, CDR2 SVGAGI (reference sequence). CDR3 length equals 14 residues. The CDR3 loop reads CASTSKANYQPQHF. The CDR3, as DNA: TGTGCCAGCACCTCTAAAGCGAATTATCAGCCCCAGCATTTT.

The rearrangement joins TRBV7-2 to TRBJ2-1; weak D call: TRBD1 (6 bases). CDR1 SGHTA and CDR2 FQGNSA come from the germline V gene. Trimming shortened V by 3 bases and J by 6 bases, and 18 bases separated the two germline ends. The CDR3 totals 16 residues. The CDR3 DNA reads as TGTGCCAGCAGCTTCTCGCCGCCAGGGGCCCCCAATGAGCAGTTCTTC. This encodes CASSFSPPGAPNEQFF.

This clone was picked up a small number of times. The chain joins TRBV7-6 to TRBJ2-1; D gene ambiguous. The germline gives CDR1 SGHVS, CDR2 FNYEAQ. V shed 1 base and J shed 10 bases, with 11 bases lying between them. This CDR3 contains 13 residues. CDR3 in amino acids: CASSLERWSEQFF. CDR3 nucleotides: TGTGCCAGCAGCTTAGAGAGATGGTCCGAGCAGTTCTTC.

On this clone itself: Germline is not matched at one junction end, which may reflect a read error. The chain joins TRBV7-9 to TRBJ1-1; D not certain. The V gene's germline CDR1 is SEHNR and CDR2 FQNEAQ (reference sequence). This CDR3 spans 17 amino acids. CDR3 protein: CSSSLGLLGSRNTEAFF. In DNA form, the CDR3 reads TGTTCCAGCAGCTTAGGTTTGCTAGGCAGCCGGAACACTGAAGCTTTCTTT.

Comment on this clone: The same CDR3 arises from other DNA sequences in this sample as well. J is TRBJ2-5 and V is TRBV7-6; the D gene is possibly TRBD1 (5 bases). The CDR3 has 14 amino acids. Germline V gives CDR1 SGHVS, CDR2 FNYEAQ. Trimming stripped 5 bases from V and 0 bases from J, with 10 bases between. The CDR3 nucleotides are TGTGCCAGCAGCACGCTGACAGACCAAGAGACCCAGTACTTC. This translates into CASSTLTDQETQYF.

J is TRBJ2-5 and V is TRBV5-4; D gene uncertain. The V gene lost 2 bases and the J gene lost 1 base, with 9 bases spanning the gap. Germline V gives CDR1 SGHNT, CDR2 YYREEE (reference sequence). The CDR3 runs to 14 residues. CDR3 coding DNA: TGTGCCAGCAGCTTAATAGAGCGCCAAGAGACCCAGTACTTC. This encodes CASSLIERQETQYF.

The V call is TRBV11-3, the J call TRBJ2-7, with 10 bases fitting TRBD1. This CDR3 contains 15 residues. Germline V lookup: CDR1 SGHNT, CDR2 YENEEA. J was trimmed by 4 bases and V by 1 base; bases with no gene match: 4. The CDR3 sequence is CASSLGQGANYEQYF. CDR3 nucleotide sequence: TGTGCCAGCAGCTTAGGACAGGGGGCGAATTACGAGCAGTACTTC.

This chain connects TRBV6-6 to TRBJ2-7; weak D call: TRBD2 (6 bases). Trimming shortened V by 6 bases and J by 6 bases, and 12 bases separated the two germline ends. CDR1 is MNHNY, CDR2 SVGAGI, per germline (reference sequence). The CDR3 extends over 12 amino acids. CDR3 bases: TGTGCCAGCAGACCTCAGGGAGGCGAGCAGTACTTC. Residues: CASRPQGGEQYF.

In this sample, this clone turned up once. The gene calls are TRBV7-2 and TRBJ1-4; D remains ambiguous. With 5 bases removed from V and 3 bases from J, the gap between germline ends came to 10 bases. The CDR3 loop spans 14 amino acids. Germline loops: CDR1 SGHTA, CDR2 FQGNSA. CDR3 bases: TGTGCCAGCAGCCAAGACGGGGCTAATGAAAAACTGTTTTTT. This codes for CASSQDGANEKLFF.

The rearrangement joins TRBV5-6 to TRBJ2-7; maybe TRBD1 (5 bases). Trimming left V 4 bases short and J 0 bases short, with 14 bases between. Per the germline V gene, CDR1 is SGHDT and CDR2 is YYEEEE. The CDR3 runs to 15 residues. CDR3 sequence: CASSRGHFSSYEQYF. DNA for the CDR3: TGTGCCAGCAGCCGTGGACACTTTAGCTCCTACGAGCAGTACTTC.

About this clone itself: This sample includes further DNA sequences coding for the same CDR3. The genes are TRBV7-2 and TRBJ1-1; possibly TRBD1 for D (6 bases). The CDR3 extends over 13 amino acids. The V and J ends lost 3 bases and 2 bases respectively, with 7 bases between them. Per the germline V gene, CDR1 is SGHTA and CDR2 is FQGNSA. The CDR3: CASSLTGNTEAFF. The CDR3 DNA is TGTGCCAGCAGCTTGACAGGTAACACTGAAGCTTTCTTT. The full variable domain, with the rest looked up from reference TRBV7-2 and TRBJ1-1, is GAGVSQSPSNKVTEKGKDVELRCDPISGHTALYWYRQSLGQGLEFLIYFQGNSAPDKSGLPSDRFSAERTGGSVSTLTIQRTQQEDSAVYLCASSLTGNTEAFFGQGTRLTVV.

For the CDR3, the DNA is TGCGCCAGCAGCTTTTTCAGCGGGGAAGAGACCCAGTACTTC. Its protein is CASSFFSGEETQYF. The V call is TRBV5-1, the J call TRBJ2-5; 7 positions agree with TRBD2. The CDR3 totals 14 residues. CDR1 is SGHRS and CDR2 is YFSETQ in the germline V gene. V lost 2 bases, J lost 3 bases, and 4 bases stayed unmatched. The variable domain in full, completed from reference TRBV5-1 and TRBJ2-5, reads KAGVTQTPRYLIKTRGQQVTLSCSPISGHRSVSWYQQTPGQGLQFLFEYFSETQRNKGNFPGRFSGRQFSNSRSEMNVSTLELGDSALYLCASSFFSGEETQYFGPGTRLLVL.

The chain combines TRBV6-7 with TRBJ1-1; TRBD1 agrees at 8 bases. TRBV6-7 is annotated as an ORF whose role is uncertain. V dropped 8 bases and J dropped 6; count of bases not matched to a gene: 17. This CDR3 has 16 amino acids. The DNA for the CDR3 is TGTGCCAGCCCACGGGGAACAGGGGGAGATGGAGCTGAAGCTTTCTTT. Protein product: CASPRGTGGDGAEAFF.

The chain combines TRBV7-6 with TRBJ1-5; D is perhaps TRBD1 (6 bases). CDR3 size: 15 residues. Trimming left V 2 bases short and J 6 bases short, with 14 bases between. Germline values: CDR1 SGHVS, CDR2 FNYEAQ. The CDR3: CASSLSAGERQPQHF. CDR3 bases: TGTGCCAGCAGCTTATCTGCAGGGGAACGTCAGCCCCAGCATTTT.

This clone was detected a few times. V gene TRBV30 combines with J gene TRBJ2-7, with 7 nucleotides matching TRBD2. This CDR3 is 11 amino acids long. Per the germline V gene, CDR1 is GTSNPN and CDR2 is SVGIG (reference sequence). Losses at the gene ends were 2 bases for V and 6 bases for J; bases not matched to a gene: 1. CDR3 nucleotides: TGTGCCTGGAGTTGGGAGGGCGAGCAGTACTTC. This gives the protein CAWSWEGEQYF.

The chain combines TRBV2 with TRBJ2-3; TRBD2 matches at 8 bases. The J segment lost 2 bases and the V segment lost 4 bases, leaving 5 bases of the junction unmatched. This CDR3 is 15 amino acids long. Germline loops: CDR1 SNHLY, CDR2 FYNNEI. This CDR3 reads CASSARRGDTDTQYF. The CDR3 region has the DNA TGTGCCAGCAGTGCGAGGCGGGGGGACACAGATACGCAGTATTTT.

Remarks on this clone: At one end the junction does not follow the germline gene, possibly because of a read error. The CDR3 here is CASSLGAGEGSGANGLTF. Written as DNA, the CDR3 is TGTGCCAGCAGCTTAGGGGCAGGCGAAGGGTCTGGGGCCAACGGCCTGACTTTC. V gene TRBV7-6 combines with J gene TRBJ2-6; D possibly corresponds to TRBD1 (5 bases). The CDR3 totals 18 residues. The germline gives CDR1 SGHVS, CDR2 FNYEAQ.

This clone was counted a single time. The chain employs TRBV5-1 and TRBJ1-1; TRBD1 is a possible D gene (6 bases). From germline, CDR1 is SGHRS and CDR2 YFSETQ. The germline V and J ends were trimmed by 4 bases and 7 bases, with 14 bases remaining between them. The CDR3 extends over 13 amino acids. CDR3 coding DNA: TGCGCCAGCAGCCGGGACACGATGTATGAAGCTTTCTTT. Translated, it gives CASSRDTMYEAFF.

The chain is built from TRBV5-1 and TRBJ2-2, with TRBD2 as a possible D gene (5 bases). This CDR3 spans 15 amino acids. Germline assignment: CDR1 SGHRS and CDR2 YFSETQ. V was trimmed by 4 bases and J by 7 bases, leaving 17 bases between them. CDR3 bases: TGCGCCAGCAGCCAGAACGGGGAAGTTAACGGGGAGCTGTTTTTT. Its translation is CASSQNGEVNGELFF.

This sequence joins TRBV10-3 and TRBJ1-6, with no clear D. The V end was cut by 10 bases, the J end by 5 bases, with 12 bases between. CDR3 length equals 13 residues. From germline, CDR1 is ENHRY and CDR2 SYGVKD. The CDR3 here is CATTGSDNSPLHF. The DNA of the CDR3 is TGTGCCACGACCGGGTCTGATAATTCACCCCTCCACTTT.

The chain uses TRBV7-9 and TRBJ2-2, with D maybe TRBD1 (5 bases). The V gene's germline CDR1 is SEHNR and CDR2 FQNEAQ (reference sequence). This CDR3 has 16 residues. V was shortened by 5 bases and J by 2 bases, with 15 bases between the two germline ends. CDR3 coding DNA: TGTGCCAGCAGCCCCCCTGACAGAACTAACACCGGGGAGCTGTTTTTT. This codes for CASSPPDRTNTGELFF.

There are a few counts of this clone. The chain employs TRBV4-1 and TRBJ1-6; 8 bases fit TRBD1. The CDR3 sequence is 15 residues long. V lost 3 bases, J lost 4 bases, and 2 bases stayed unmatched. The germline V gene encodes CDR1 MGHRA and CDR2 YSYEKL. The CDR3 loop reads CASSQGTGYNSPLHF. DNA of the CDR3: TGCGCCAGCAGCCAGGGGACAGGATATAATTCACCCCTCCACTTT.

The V gene is TRBV9, the J gene TRBJ1-4, with 9 nucleotides matching TRBD1. CDR1 is SGDLS and CDR2 is YYNGEE in the germline V gene. This CDR3 is built from 16 residues. J was trimmed by 3 bases and V by 4 bases; bases with no gene match: 7. The CDR3 loop reads CASSPGTGSANEKLFF. DNA for the CDR3: TGTGCCAGCAGCCCCGGGACAGGGTCAGCTAATGAAAAACTGTTTTTT. Together with reference TRBV9 and TRBJ1-4, the CDR3 gives the full variable domain: DSGVTQTPKHLITATGQRVTLRCSPRSGDLSVYWYQQSLDQGLQFLIQYYNGEERAKGNILERFSAQQFPDLHSELNLSSLELGDSALYFCASSPGTGSANEKLFFGSGTQLSVL.